Listed here is a single T cell receptor beta chain. Its antigen is undetermined. The sample is drawn from a study of T cells expressing NK-cell markers. Study background: The TCR beta repertoires originated in sorted CD3+CD56+NKG2C+, CD3+CD56+NKG2C- and CD3+CD56-NKG2C+ T cells. The sequencing cohort of eight donors included seven HCMV-seropositive individuals and one seronegative individual.

TCRdb reprocessed the 5' RACE reads and stores each CDR3 protein as one record, lacking DNA. This table lists 350,000 to 450,000 distinct CDR3 sequences. The CDR3 loop spans 15 amino acids. Germline values: CDR1 SGHRS, CDR2 YFSETQ. General study results and limits: Dominant NKG2C+ clonotypes in roughly six donors made up about 1.0-7.0% of CD8+ T cells. Dominance of the CD3+CD56-NKG2C+ fraction by these clonotypes also held in a few donors.

This chain links TRBV5-1 with TRBJ2-1. The receptor was derived from a man aged 18-70 years in good health. Sequencing was performed on blood T cells: a sorted CD56 or NKG2C T cell subset, CD4+ or CD8+ T cells, or bulk PBMC T cells (not recorded which). Here the CDR3 reads CASSLARSVYNEQFF.